The 24 T cell receptor beta chains below were found in one sample sequenced in a study of blood T cell repertoires in COVID-19. Sequencing used immunoSEQ multiplex PCR; TCRdb keeps in-frame clones, though not all of them. This sample has around 250,000 clones, with 86% found just once. Sequenced material: peripheral blood. The receptors were gathered from a man aged 55 to 70 with acute or convalescent COVID-19.

The rearrangement joins TRBV6-6 to TRBJ1-1; D might be TRBD1 (6 bases). The V end lost 7 bases, the J end lost 3 bases, and 21 bases lay between the germline ends. This CDR3 has 16 amino acids. Germline V gene lookup returns CDR1 MNHNY and CDR2 SVGAGI (reference sequence). CDR3 amino acids: CASTPRGGLADTEAFF. The CDR3 DNA is TGTGCCAGCACCCCAAGGGGGGGTCTGGCCGACACTGAAGCTTTCTTT.

The rearrangement uses TRBV29-1 and TRBJ1-4; 8 positions match TRBD1. Germline values: CDR1 SQVTM, CDR2 ANQGSEA. This CDR3 spans 14 amino acids. J was trimmed by 7 bases and V by 3 bases; bases with no gene match: 7. CDR3 protein: CSVDQGAGSEKLFF. Written as DNA, the CDR3 is TGCAGCGTTGACCAGGGGGCAGGGTCTGAAAAACTGTTTTTT. The full variable domain, rest sourced from reference TRBV29-1 and TRBJ1-4, is SAVISQKPSRDICQRGTSLTIQCQVDSQVTMMFWYRQQPGQSLTLIATANQGSEATYESGFVIDKFPISRPNLTFSTLTVSNMSPEDSSIYLCSVDQGAGSEKLFFGSGTQLSVL.

The chain joins TRBV19 to TRBJ1-5; tentative D call: TRBD1 (5 bases). CDR3 length equals 15 residues. Trimming removed 3 bases at V and 0 bases at J, with 9 bases between. The V gene's germline CDR1 is LNHDA and CDR2 SQIVND (reference sequence). CDR3 residues: CASSIRAYSNQPQHF. CDR3 in DNA: TGTGCCAGTAGTATCAGGGCCTATAGCAATCAGCCCCAGCATTTT. Looking up the rest from reference TRBV19 and TRBJ1-5 gives the full variable domain: DGGITQSPKYLFRKEGQNVTLSCEQNLNHDAMYWYRQDPGQGLRLIYYSQIVNDFQKGDIAEGYSVSREKKESFPLTVTSAQKNPTAFYLCASSIRAYSNQPQHFGDGTRLSIL.

This chain connects TRBV24-1 to TRBJ2-5; D not resolved. The germline CDR1 and CDR2 sequences are KGHDR and SFDVKD. This CDR3 region has 15 residues. Trimming removed 0 bases from V and 2 bases from J, with 9 bases in between. The CDR3 here is CATSDLSVGQETQYF. As DNA, the CDR3 is TGTGCCACCAGTGATTTGAGTGTCGGGCAAGAGACCCAGTACTTC.

The chain carries TRBV19 and TRBJ2-3; 12 bases map to TRBD2. V gave up 9 bases and J gave up 8 bases; unmatched junction bases: 6. Germline assignment: CDR1 LNHDA and CDR2 SQIVND (reference sequence). This CDR3 is built from 13 residues. CDR3 bases: TGTGCCAGCAGACTAGCGGGAGTGGGTACGCAGTATTTT. Amino acids: CASRLAGVGTQYF.

The rearrangement joins TRBV7-8 to TRBJ2-7, with 7 bases aligning to TRBD1. This CDR3 is built from 13 residues. The V segment lost 5 bases and the J segment 7 bases; nucleotides outside the gene matches: 8. In germline, CDR1 is SGHVS, CDR2 FQNEAQ. The CDR3 bases are TGTGCCAGCAGCCGGGACAGACCCTGGGAGCAGTACTTC. It specifies CASSRDRPWEQYF.

This sequence joins TRBV19 and TRBJ2-1; 8 bases align to TRBD1. CDR3 length: 14 residues. Germline CDR1 reads LNHDA; CDR2 reads SQIVND (reference sequence). J gave up 2 bases and V 7 bases, and 4 bases lay outside the gene matches. The CDR3 region is CASTETGAYNEQFF. The CDR3 coding sequence is TGTGCCAGTACCGAGACAGGGGCCTACAATGAGCAGTTCTTC.

This clone turned up a few times. The chain joins TRBV27 to TRBJ2-7; 9 nucleotides match TRBD1. The V segment lost 6 bases and the J segment 3 bases; nucleotides outside the gene matches: 27. Germline values: CDR1 MNHEY, CDR2 SMNVEV (reference sequence). The CDR3 has 21 amino acids. The CDR3 loop is CASRVGGQGITEPLGDYEQYF. The CDR3 coding sequence is TGTGCCAGCAGGGTGGGAGGACAGGGGATTACAGAACCTCTCGGTGACTACGAGCAGTACTTC.

J is TRBJ1-1 and V is TRBV19; TRBD1 aligns across 7 bases. CDR3 length: 14 residues. Losses at the gene ends were 4 bases for V and 10 bases for J; bases not matched to a gene: 12. Germline-derived CDR1 and CDR2 are LNHDA and SQIVND (reference sequence). The CDR3 is CASSNKGQSLGAFF. CDR3 nucleotide sequence: TGTGCCAGTAGTAATAAGGGACAGAGCCTTGGAGCTTTCTTT. Together with reference TRBV19 and TRBJ1-1, the CDR3 gives the full variable domain: DGGITQSPKYLFRKEGQNVTLSCEQNLNHDAMYWYRQDPGQGLRLIYYSQIVNDFQKGDIAEGYSVSREKKESFPLTVTSAQKNPTAFYLCASSNKGQSLGAFFGQGTRLTVV.

The chain uses TRBV7-9 and TRBJ1-1, with TRBD1 identical over 10 bases. The CDR3 sequence is 15 residues long. From germline, CDR1 is SEHNR and CDR2 FQNEAQ (reference sequence). Germline trimming cut 5 bases from V and 4 bases from J; bases unmatched to any gene: 7. CDR3 bases: TGTGCCAGCAGCGCCGGACAGGGGGACGTCACTGAAGCTTTCTTT. Amino acid sequence: CASSAGQGDVTEAFF.

CDR3 in amino acids: CATSDWSSGTDTQYF. CDR3 coding DNA: TGTGCCACCAGTGATTGGAGTAGTGGCACAGATACGCAGTATTTT. The chain combines TRBV24-1 with TRBJ2-3, with D uncertain. Germline V gene sequence: CDR1 KGHDR, CDR2 SFDVKD. The CDR3 runs 15 residues. V lost 2 bases to trimming and J lost 1 base, with 9 bases between them.

The sample holds one count of this clone. This sample includes further DNA sequences coding for the same CDR3. V and J are TRBV5-1 and TRBJ2-3, with unresolved D. This CDR3 is built from 12 residues. Trimming removed 0 bases at V and 5 bases at J, with 4 bases between. Germline values: CDR1 SGHRS, CDR2 YFSETQ. DNA of the CDR3: TGCGCCAGCAGCTTGGCGGGAGATACGCAGTATTTT. Amino acids: CASSLAGDTQYF. Full variable domain (remainder filled in from reference TRBV5-1 and TRBJ2-3): KAGVTQTPRYLIKTRGQQVTLSCSPISGHRSVSWYQQTPGQGLQFLFEYFSETQRNKGNFPGRFSGRQFSNSRSEMNVSTLELGDSALYLCASSLAGDTQYFGPGTRLTVL.

The chain is built from TRBV5-1 and TRBJ2-1, with 11 bases aligning to TRBD2. CDR1 is SGHRS, CDR2 YFSETQ, per germline. V dropped 0 bases and J dropped 0; count of bases not matched to a gene: 5. The length of the CDR3 is 18 residues. The CDR3 DNA is TGCGCCAGCAGCTTGGGAACTAGCGGGAGAAGCTCCTACAATGAGCAGTTCTTC. This codes for CASSLGTSGRSSYNEQFF.

The V call is TRBV7-9, the J call TRBJ1-3, with D tentatively TRBD1 (5 bases). CDR3 length: 15 residues. V shed 1 base and J shed 2 bases, with 9 bases lying between them. Germline V gene sequence: CDR1 SEHNR, CDR2 FQNEAQ (reference sequence). The CDR3 here is CASSLGRTTGNTIYF. Written as DNA, the CDR3 is TGTGCCAGCAGCTTAGGAAGGACAACTGGAAACACCATATATTTT.

V and J are TRBV15 and TRBJ2-7; D is unclear. Germline assignment: CDR1 LNHNV and CDR2 YYDKDF (reference sequence). V gave up 1 base and J gave up 4 bases, with 11 bases separating them. This CDR3 region has 14 residues. Here the CDR3 DNA reads TGTGCCACCAGCAGAGGAGTTTTCCGATACGAGCAGTACTTC. This encodes CATSRGVFRYEQYF.

V gene TRBV6-1 combines with J gene TRBJ2-5, with 7 bases identical to TRBD1. Germline V gene sequence: CDR1 MNHNS, CDR2 SASEGT. The junction had 4 bases not matched to a gene; V was cut back by 1 base and J by 2 bases. The CDR3 has 15 amino acids. CDR3 in DNA: TGTGCCAGCAGTGAAGAAAGGACAGGACAAGAGACCCAGTACTTC. As protein: CASSEERTGQETQYF.

The CDR3 nucleotides are TGTGCCAGCAGGTCTGGGACAGGCGATTCTGGAAACACCATATATTTT. It encodes CASRSGTGDSGNTIYF. The rearrangement links TRBV7-2 to TRBJ1-3; the match to TRBD1 covers 8 bases. The junction had 8 bases not matched to a gene; V was cut back by 6 bases and J by 1 base. Germline CDR1 and CDR2: SGHTA and FQGNSA. The CDR3 runs 16 residues.

This chain joins TRBV11-2 and TRBJ2-1; tentatively, D is TRBD2 (6 bases). The ends were cut back, 5 bases at V and 0 bases at J, with 14 bases in the middle. There are 16 residues in the CDR3. CDR1 is SGHAT, CDR2 FQNNGV, per germline. CDR3 amino acids: CASSPLAVSSYNEQFF. The CDR3, as DNA: TGTGCCAGCAGCCCTTTAGCGGTTAGCTCCTACAATGAGCAGTTCTTC.

About this clone: Other DNA sequences in the same sample also yield this CDR3. This chain joins TRBV28 and TRBJ1-2, with 9 bases lining up with TRBD1. Germline-derived CDR1 and CDR2 are MDHEN and SYDVKM. CDR3 size: 14 residues. J gave up 2 bases and V 6 bases, and 4 bases lay outside the gene matches. DNA for the CDR3: TGTGCCAGCAGCCCCGGGACAGGGAACTATGGCTACACCTTC. It translates to CASSPGTGNYGYTF.

The CDR3 protein is CASSQEWGGEQYF. The DNA of the CDR3 is TGCGCCAGCAGCCAAGAATGGGGGGGCGAGCAGTACTTC. V gene TRBV4-3 combines with J gene TRBJ2-7, with 7 nucleotides matching TRBD2. This CDR3 region has 13 residues. V lost 0 bases, J lost 6 bases, and 2 bases stayed unmatched. CDR1 is LGHNA and CDR2 is YSLEER in the germline V gene.

The chain recombines TRBV5-1 with TRBJ1-1; tentatively, D is TRBD1 (6 bases). From germline, CDR1 is SGHRS and CDR2 YFSETQ. This CDR3 has 13 amino acids. The germline V and J ends were trimmed by 4 bases and 6 bases, with 13 bases remaining between them. The CDR3 DNA reads as TGCGCCAGCAGCCAGAACAGGGATGCTGAAGCTTTCTTT. Its translation is CASSQNRDAEAFF.

The rearrangement links TRBV4-3 to TRBJ2-7; the match to TRBD1 covers 9 bases. The CDR3 runs 16 residues. V was pared by 0 bases and J by 4 bases, with 7 bases of the junction left unmatched. The germline V gene has CDR1 LGHNA and CDR2 YSLEER. The CDR3 nucleotides read TGCGCCAGCAGCCAAGACGGGGGACAGGGAGTGTACGAGCAGTACTTC. Its protein product is CASSQDGGQGVYEQYF.

The chain couples TRBV19 to TRBJ2-3; the match to TRBD1 covers 7 bases. Unmatched junction bases numbered 1, after V lost 1 base and J lost 0 bases. Looked up from germline, CDR1 is LNHDA and CDR2 is SQIVND (reference sequence). CDR3 length equals 15 residues. CDR3 DNA: TGTGCCAGTAGTATAGCGGGACAGAGCACAGATACGCAGTATTTT. Translating gives CASSIAGQSTDTQYF.

J is TRBJ2-5 and V is TRBV19; 7 nucleotides match TRBD1. V was pared by 0 bases and J by 5 bases, with 12 bases of the junction left unmatched. CDR3 length equals 17 residues. CDR1 is LNHDA, CDR2 SQIVND, per germline (reference sequence). In nucleotides, the CDR3 is TGTGCCAGTAGTATAGATCCCCGGCCAGGGGGTTTGGAGACCCAGTACTTC. Its translation: CASSIDPRPGGLETQYF.